Listed below are T cell receptor beta chains from one sample, sequenced in a study of T cell responses to AZD1222 COVID-19 vaccine. TCRdb keeps only in-frame clones here, not all; method: immunoSEQ multiplex PCR. The table has 150,000 to 200,000 clones, 80% to 90% seen once; the top ten hold under 3.5%. Specimen: peripheral blood, collected on day 0 of MenACWY control vaccination. The source of these receptors is an adult in good health. Both conserved end residues are trimmed from each CDR3. Fields, in order: V gene, CDR3 protein.

v_gene: TRBV30
CDR3aa: AWTGPLGETQY

v_gene: TRBV19
CDR3aa: ASSIDITYQPQH

v_gene: TRBV7-2
CDR3aa: ASSLVGAGGLKDTQY

v_gene: TRBV13
CDR3aa: ASSLYGQWVTQY

v_gene: TRBV6-4
CDR3aa: ASRTQRDNLSNTEAF

v_gene: TRBV9
CDR3aa: ASSVSAGGTDTQY

v_gene: TRBV15
CDR3aa: ATSRDPTGLYEQY

v_gene: TRBV27
CDR3aa: ASSVEGGTNEKLF

v_gene: TRBV6-1
CDR3aa: ASSEGDSPLH

v_gene: TRBV3-1/TRBV3-2
CDR3aa: ASSQDGSFSYEQY

v_gene: TRBV6-5
CDR3aa: ASRREPVQPQH

v_gene: TRBV6-5
CDR3aa: ASTIGSGELF

v_gene: TRBV2
CDR3aa: ASSDWGGYGYT

v_gene: TRBV7-3
CDR3aa: ASSYEGSTGELF

v_gene: TRBV13
CDR3aa: ASSSPGQGTYEQY

v_gene: TRBV7-3
CDR3aa: ASSSGDRESTEAF

v_gene: TRBV30
CDR3aa: AWSTRSGELF

v_gene: TRBV7-3
CDR3aa: ASSLTAPYEQY

v_gene: TRBV7-8
CDR3aa: ASSLGVDGGYEQF

v_gene: TRBV6-5
CDR3aa: ASSQPDAGNTIY

v_gene: TRBV7-2
CDR3aa: ASRRSVADTQY

v_gene: TRBV7-9
CDR3aa: ASSLPRHENSYNEQF

v_gene: TRBV5-1
CDR3aa: ASSLNAGGVYEQY

v_gene: TRBV29-1
CDR3aa: SVRQVRDTEAF

v_gene: TRBV28
CDR3aa: ASSLEGAIYGYT

v_gene: TRBV9
CDR3aa: ASSVVSGWGTDTQY

v_gene: TRBV18
CDR3aa: ASSPGLNAYEQY

v_gene: TRBV3-1/TRBV3-2
CDR3aa: ASSPFGGAKYGYT

v_gene: TRBV2
CDR3aa: ASTLGNQPQH

v_gene: TRBV19
CDR3aa: ASSLTDSSNQPQH

v_gene: TRBV4-3
CDR3aa: ASSQTQGPILYGYT

v_gene: TRBV6-5
CDR3aa: ASTRRSHQPQH

v_gene: TRBV7-2
CDR3aa: ASSLQGEQPQH

v_gene: TRBV30
CDR3aa: AWAGTGRNTIY

v_gene: TRBV11-2
CDR3aa: ASSLRRERGEQF

v_gene: TRBV4-1
CDR3aa: ASSQVDLVYTDTQY

v_gene: TRBV6-5
CDR3aa: ASSYGFMNTEAF

v_gene: TRBV7-9
CDR3aa: ASSRTVYEQY

v_gene: TRBV11-1
CDR3aa: ASSLALAEQF

v_gene: TRBV7-9
CDR3aa: ASSPRTGELGYT

v_gene: TRBV6-5
CDR3aa: ASSRQGSDSPLH

v_gene: TRBV6-1
CDR3aa: ASSERRFARDTGELF

v_gene: TRBV7-8
CDR3aa: ASSHRGYEQY

v_gene: TRBV30
CDR3aa: AWSPVGLVGEKLF